In its sample, the clone carrying this TCR beta chain was seen a few times. The sample comes from a study of CD8 T cells in acute hepatitis C reinfection. Generated by immunoSEQ multiplex PCR, the TCRdb table keeps only in-frame clones and is missing some. This table holds 30,000 to 45,000 clones, roughly 85% found once. Indicated time point: naive CD8 control sorted from an acute-time-point sample. From germline, CDR1 is LNHNV and CDR2 YYDKDF (reference sequence). V gave up 3 bases and J gave up 5 bases; unmatched junction bases: 3. This CDR3 is 14 amino acids long. This clonotype was obtained from a woman aged 18-29 years who spontaneously cleared hepatitis C infection. The chain carries TRBV15 and TRBJ1-1; TRBD1 matches at 10 bases. The specimen was naive CD8+ T cells from PBMCs. This CDR3 is CATSRDRGRTEAFF. CDR3 nucleotide sequence: TGTGCCACCAGCAGGGACAGGGGGAGGACTGAAGCTTTCTTT.